This TCR beta chain was sequenced during a study of shared clonotypes between healthy human individuals. This CDR3 is 12 amino acids long. Per the germline V gene, CDR1 is ENHRY and CDR2 is SYGVKD. V was clipped by 5 bases and J by 8 bases; unmatched bases: 5. Clones were read by immunoSEQ multiplex PCR, and TCRdb kept only the in-frame ones, dropping some. Of some 500,000 clones in the sample, around 96% are singletons; the top ten hold approximately 0.067%. The sample consisted of naive CD4+ T cells sorted from blood. The subset: CD45RA+ positively selected. The source of this sequence is a woman aged 30 to 39 in good health. The genes are TRBV10-3 and TRBJ1-2; 7 bases are a match to TRBD1. This chain's CDR3 is CAISRQGGGYTF. CDR3 nucleotide sequence: TGTGCCATCAGTCGACAGGGCGGAGGCTACACCTTC.